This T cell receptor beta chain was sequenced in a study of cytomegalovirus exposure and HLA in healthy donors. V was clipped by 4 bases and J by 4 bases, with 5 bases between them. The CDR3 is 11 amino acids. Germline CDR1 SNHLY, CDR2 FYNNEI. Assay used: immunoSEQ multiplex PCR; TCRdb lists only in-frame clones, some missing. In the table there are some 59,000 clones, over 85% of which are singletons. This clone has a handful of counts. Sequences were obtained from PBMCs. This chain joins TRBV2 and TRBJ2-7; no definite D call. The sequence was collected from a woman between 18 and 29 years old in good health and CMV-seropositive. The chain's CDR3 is CASSAGYEQYF. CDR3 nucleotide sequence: TGTGCCAGCAGTGCAGGTTACGAGCAGTACTTC.